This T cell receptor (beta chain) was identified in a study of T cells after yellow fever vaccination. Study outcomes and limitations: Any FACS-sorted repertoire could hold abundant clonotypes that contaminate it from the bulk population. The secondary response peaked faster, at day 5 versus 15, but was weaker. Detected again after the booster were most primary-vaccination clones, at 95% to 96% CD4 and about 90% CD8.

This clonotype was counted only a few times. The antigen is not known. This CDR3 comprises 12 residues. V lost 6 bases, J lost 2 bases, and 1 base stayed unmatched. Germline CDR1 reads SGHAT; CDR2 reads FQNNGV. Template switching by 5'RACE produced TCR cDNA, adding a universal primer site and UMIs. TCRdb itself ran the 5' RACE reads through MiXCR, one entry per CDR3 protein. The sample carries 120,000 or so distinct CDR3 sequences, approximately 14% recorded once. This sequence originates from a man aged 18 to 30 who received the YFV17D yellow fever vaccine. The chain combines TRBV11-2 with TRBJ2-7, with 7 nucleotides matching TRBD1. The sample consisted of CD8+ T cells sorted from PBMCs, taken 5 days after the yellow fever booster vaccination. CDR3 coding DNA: TGTGCCAGCAGGCAGGGGGCCTACGAGCAGTACGTC. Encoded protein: CASRQGAYEQYV.